This record concerns one T cell receptor beta chain sequence. It lacks a known antigen. Base qualities are not provided; no much larger clone lies one nucleotide away. This sample includes further DNA sequences coding for the same CDR3. The library was made by the immunoSEQ multiplex PCR assay. In the authors' own workflow: To diagnose cytomegalovirus status from the catalog of TCR beta chain sequences, a statistical classification framework was built. TCRdb mirrors the immuneACCESS table, restricted to in-frame sequences. Some clones are absent from its copies; in checked studies, under half trace to an unresolved V gene, and the reason for the others is unknown. V, J and clone size were drawn from that table, and D and trimming were deduced from the DNA. For this sample there are hundreds of thousands of clones; just under 90% appear just once. The ten top clones hold roughly 2.5% of the sample.

The CDR3 runs 15 residues from the cysteine to the phenylalanine. Of the read, only the CDR3 DNA is kept; its 45 bases are in frame from base 1. CDR1 and CDR2 are read off the germline V gene as SGDLS and YYNGEE. V loses 0 bases at its end and J loses 0 bases; junction bases beyond the gene matches: 0. This entry belongs to a study of cytomegalovirus exposure and HLA in healthy donors (dated by TCRdb to about 2017). Turning to the overall study: The 550 to 750 repertoires of the first cohort and the roughly 120 validation repertoires were produced on the same platform, according to a later analysis. A separate validation cohort of approximately 120 different subjects was used in addition to the roughly 670-subject first cohort. To predict cytomegalovirus infection status, the study combined high-throughput TCR immunosequencing, statistical association of individual TCRs with disease status, and machine learning. The study aimed to test whether signatures of past pathogen exposure could be identified by cataloging public T cell receptors.

Overall study results and their limits: Three of the identified cytomegalovirus-associated TCR beta chains were confirmed in vitro to be specific for cytomegalovirus antigens. The study listed 170 or so TCR beta chains as associated with cytomegalovirus. The validation cohort had no HLA typing available for a later analysis, so co-occurrence within that cohort was assessed over all 120 or so repertoires. Of the cluster scores, roughly 95% were above 0 in a later analysis, which found that TCRs clustered in the first cohort also tended to co-occur in the 120 or so validation repertoires. Cytomegalovirus status was reported to be diagnosed by the classifier with high specificity and sensitivity in both the original and validation cohorts. While some public TCRs were present in many individuals, most TCR sequences turned up only very rarely across donors. It was suggested by the authors that the approach could potentially be generalized to other disease states and immunological phenotypes.

Separate from the roughly 630-subject first cohort, the validation cohort of 95 to 150 subjects was the group to which the donors belonged. The clonotype was recovered from a man between 18 and 29 years old in good health and CMV-seronegative. Sequencing was carried out using PBMCs. Recombination joined TRBV9 with TRBJ2-1; 7 bases in the junction line up with TRBD2. Here is the DNA: TGTGCCAGCAGCGTAGCGGGGGGCTCCTACAATGAGCAGTTCTTC. This encodes CASSVAGGSYNEQFF.